The rows below give T cell receptor beta chains drawn from one sample of a study of blood T cells in healthy people across ages. One entry per CDR3 protein, called by TCRdb with MiXCR from the 5' RACE reads. The profile shows over 1,500,000 distinct CDR3 sequences, roughly two fifths of them singletons. Material for sequencing was blood. Source of these receptors: a human donor in good health. CDR3s include the opening cysteine and the closing phenylalanine or tryptophan. The order of the fields is D gene, clone size, V gene, J gene, CDR3 DNA, CDR3 protein. D genes are given only for firm matches. Some rows have no size entry. The others give once, few or many, or a class for an expanded clone.

D gene: TRBD1; clone size: once; V gene: TRBV5-1; J gene: TRBJ2-3; CDR3 DNA: TGCGCCAGCAGCCCCAGGACAGGGAACACAGATACGCAGTATTTT; CDR3 protein: CASSPRTGNTDTQYF
D gene: TRBD1; clone size: .; V gene: TRBV30; J gene: TRBJ2-7; CDR3 DNA: TGTGCCTGGGACATGGACAGGGGGATCTCCTACGAGCAGTACTTC; CDR3 protein: CAWDMDRGISYEQYF
D gene: .; clone size: .; V gene: TRBV5-6; J gene: TRBJ1-4; CDR3 DNA: TGTGCCAGCAGCTTACTGCGTTCCGGAGAAAAACTGTTTTTT; CDR3 protein: CASSLLRSGEKLFF
D gene: .; clone size: .; V gene: TRBV4-1; J gene: TRBJ1-1; CDR3 DNA: TGCGCCAGCAGCCAAGATCCGGGAACCTCCGGGACTCTGAACACTGAAGCTTTCTTT; CDR3 protein: CASSQDPGTSGTLNTEAFF
D gene: .; clone size: .; V gene: TRBV5-1; J gene: TRBJ1-1; CDR3 DNA: TGCGCCAGCAGCTTGGGTGCAGAGTCGAGTACTGAAGCTTTCTTT; CDR3 protein: CASSLGAESSTEAFF
D gene: TRBD1; clone size: .; V gene: TRBV28; J gene: TRBJ2-7; CDR3 DNA: TGTGCCAGCAGAAGAGGGGGCAGTAGCTCCTACGAGCAGTACTTC; CDR3 protein: CASRRGGSSSYEQYF
D gene: TRBD1; clone size: .; V gene: TRBV7-9; J gene: TRBJ2-5; CDR3 DNA: TGTGCCAGCACCCTCGACAGGGACCAAGAGACCCAGTACTTC; CDR3 protein: CASTLDRDQETQYF
D gene: .; clone size: few; V gene: TRBV12-3/TRBV12-4; J gene: TRBJ1-2; CDR3 DNA: TGTGCCAGCAGTGGTACAGGGTATAAGCGGGTTTATGGCTACACCTTC; CDR3 protein: CASSGTGYKRVYGYTF
D gene: .; clone size: .; V gene: TRBV28; J gene: TRBJ1-1; CDR3 DNA: TGTGCCAGCAGAGTGTTCACTGAAGCTTTCTTT; CDR3 protein: CASRVFTEAFF
D gene: TRBD2; clone size: few; V gene: TRBV5-1; J gene: TRBJ2-1; CDR3 DNA: TGCGCCAGCAGCTTGGAGACTAGCGGAAACAATGAGCAGTTCTTC; CDR3 protein: CASSLETSGNNEQFF
D gene: TRBD1; clone size: few; V gene: TRBV29-1; J gene: TRBJ2-3; CDR3 DNA: TGCAGCGTAGTTCCGGGACAGGGTAGAGATACGCAGTATTTT; CDR3 protein: CSVVPGQGRDTQYF
D gene: TRBD2; clone size: .; V gene: TRBV20-1; J gene: TRBJ2-3; CDR3 DNA: TGCAGTGCTAGCCTGACTAGCGGGGCCACAGATACGCAGTATTTT; CDR3 protein: CSASLTSGATDTQYF
D gene: .; clone size: .; V gene: TRBV20-1; J gene: TRBJ2-3; CDR3 DNA: TGCAGTGCTAGATCGAGCGCAGATACGCAGTATTTT; CDR3 protein: CSARSSADTQYF
D gene: .; clone size: .; V gene: TRBV12-3/TRBV12-4; J gene: TRBJ1-1; CDR3 DNA: TGTGCCAGCAGTTTACAGGGCGGCTCTGAAGCTTTCTTT; CDR3 protein: CASSLQGGSEAFF
D gene: .; clone size: .; V gene: TRBV6-2/TRBV6-3; J gene: TRBJ1-5; CDR3 DNA: TGTGCCAGCAGTTCTACAGGGATCAATCAGCCCCAGCATTTT; CDR3 protein: CASSSTGINQPQHF
D gene: TRBD2; clone size: .; V gene: TRBV10-3; J gene: TRBJ2-1; CDR3 DNA: TGTGCCATCAGTGATGTGACTAGCGGGTCCTACAATGAGCAGTTCTTC; CDR3 protein: CAISDVTSGSYNEQFF
D gene: .; clone size: few; V gene: TRBV12-3/TRBV12-4; J gene: TRBJ1-1; CDR3 DNA: TGTGCCAGCAGTACCCTTCCGACTGAAGCTTTCTTT; CDR3 protein: CASSTLPTEAFF
D gene: .; clone size: .; V gene: TRBV6-2/TRBV6-3; J gene: TRBJ1-5; CDR3 DNA: TGTGCCAGCAGTTACTCGAAAGTTAGGAATCAGCCCCAGCATTTT; CDR3 protein: CASSYSKVRNQPQHF
D gene: .; clone size: .; V gene: TRBV2; J gene: TRBJ2-3; CDR3 DNA: TGTGCCAGCAGTGGTCACTTGGAAGATACGCAGTATTTT; CDR3 protein: CASSGHLEDTQYF
D gene: TRBD1; clone size: .; V gene: TRBV10-3; J gene: TRBJ1-1; CDR3 DNA: TGTGCCATCAGTGAGTCGGCTGGACAGGGGGCTCCTATCACTGAAGCTTTCTTT; CDR3 protein: CAISESAGQGAPITEAFF
D gene: .; clone size: .; V gene: TRBV7-2; J gene: TRBJ1-1; CDR3 DNA: TGTGCCAGCAGCTTAGGCTGGGCTGAAGCTTTCTTT; CDR3 protein: CASSLGWAEAFF
D gene: TRBD1; clone size: few; V gene: TRBV11-2; J gene: TRBJ2-1; CDR3 DNA: TGTGCCAGCAGCCCCTTTAGGGGGCTATCCTACAATGAGCAGTTCTTC; CDR3 protein: CASSPFRGLSYNEQFF
D gene: .; clone size: few; V gene: TRBV7-3; J gene: TRBJ1-1; CDR3 DNA: TGTGCCAGCAGCCCCTCGACAGGACCTGAAGCTTTCTTT; CDR3 protein: CASSPSTGPEAFF
D gene: .; clone size: few; V gene: TRBV4-3; J gene: TRBJ2-7; CDR3 DNA: TGCGCCAGCAGCCAAGGAACAAGAGCGTTCTACGAGCAGTACTTC; CDR3 protein: CASSQGTRAFYEQYF
D gene: TRBD2; clone size: .; V gene: TRBV20-1; J gene: TRBJ2-5; CDR3 DNA: TGCAGTGCTAGAGCTTCCACTAGCGCCCAGTACTTC; CDR3 protein: CSARASTSAQYF
D gene: .; clone size: few; V gene: TRBV6-5; J gene: TRBJ2-2; CDR3 DNA: TGTGCCAGTAGTGAGCTCACCGGGGAGCTGTTTTTT; CDR3 protein: CASSELTGELFF
D gene: TRBD2; clone size: few; V gene: TRBV12-3/TRBV12-4; J gene: TRBJ2-1; CDR3 DNA: TGTGCCAGCAGTTCCGGACTAGCGGGGCCACCTTACAGTGAGCAGTTCTTC; CDR3 protein: CASSSGLAGPPYSEQFF
D gene: .; clone size: .; V gene: TRBV7-9; J gene: TRBJ2-1; CDR3 DNA: TGTGCCAGCAGCTTAGTTGGGTTGGAGACCCAGTTCTTC; CDR3 protein: CASSLVGLETQFF
D gene: .; clone size: .; V gene: TRBV6-1; J gene: TRBJ1-5; CDR3 DNA: TGTGCCAGCAGCCCATTGTTTACCTCAGGTGGCAATCAGCCCCAGCATTTT; CDR3 protein: CASSPLFTSGGNQPQHF
D gene: .; clone size: few; V gene: TRBV12-3/TRBV12-4; J gene: TRBJ2-1; CDR3 DNA: TGTGCCAGCAGTTTTGTCGGGAGTACCGAGGAGGAGCAGTTCTTC; CDR3 protein: CASSFVGSTEEEQFF
D gene: .; clone size: .; V gene: TRBV6-2/TRBV6-3; J gene: TRBJ2-7; CDR3 DNA: TGTGTCAGCAGTTACGCGTCAACAAGCTCCTACGAGCAGTACTTC; CDR3 protein: CVSSYASTSSYEQYF
D gene: .; clone size: few; V gene: TRBV3-1; J gene: TRBJ2-4; CDR3 DNA: TGTGCCAGCAGCCAACCGGGGATGGCCAAAAACATTCAGTACTTC; CDR3 protein: CASSQPGMAKNIQYF
D gene: TRBD1; clone size: .; V gene: TRBV4-2; J gene: TRBJ1-1; CDR3 DNA: TGTGCCAGCAGCCAACCGGGACAGCTGAACACTGAAGCTTTCTTT; CDR3 protein: CASSQPGQLNTEAFF
D gene: TRBD2; clone size: .; V gene: TRBV7-7; J gene: TRBJ2-7; CDR3 DNA: TGTGCTAGCAGCTTAGGGGTAGCGGGGAGGGTCAACGAGCAGTACTTC; CDR3 protein: CASSLGVAGRVNEQYF
D gene: .; clone size: .; V gene: TRBV5-5; J gene: TRBJ2-5; CDR3 DNA: TGTGCCAGCAGCTTAACCGACGTAAAAGAGACCCAGTACTTC; CDR3 protein: CASSLTDVKETQYF
D gene: .; clone size: .; V gene: TRBV30; J gene: TRBJ1-6; CDR3 DNA: TGTGCCTGGAGTGGACGACGACAACAGGGAGTGGACTCACCCCTCCACTTT; CDR3 protein: CAWSGRRQQGVDSPLHF
D gene: .; clone size: .; V gene: TRBV20-1; J gene: TRBJ1-2; CDR3 DNA: TGCAGTGCTAGACGCGTCAGCGGGCTTGGCTACACCTTC; CDR3 protein: CSARRVSGLGYTF
D gene: TRBD1; clone size: few; V gene: TRBV20-1; J gene: TRBJ2-7; CDR3 DNA: TGCAGTGCTGTGGGGGACAGGACCTACGAGCAGTACTTC; CDR3 protein: CSAVGDRTYEQYF
D gene: TRBD2; clone size: few; V gene: TRBV20-1; J gene: TRBJ2-7; CDR3 DNA: TGCAGTGCAAAAGGACTAGCGGGCACCTACGAGCAGTACTTC; CDR3 protein: CSAKGLAGTYEQYF
D gene: TRBD1; clone size: .; V gene: TRBV13; J gene: TRBJ1-1; CDR3 DNA: TGTGCCAGCAGCTTTGGACAGGGGGAAATCCAGAACACTGAAGCTTTCTTT; CDR3 protein: CASSFGQGEIQNTEAFF
D gene: TRBD2; clone size: .; V gene: TRBV12-3/TRBV12-4; J gene: TRBJ2-1; CDR3 DNA: TGTGCCAGCAAGCGGGGATTGGGAATTGAGCAGTTCTTC; CDR3 protein: CASKRGLGIEQFF
D gene: .; clone size: .; V gene: TRBV6-5; J gene: TRBJ2-1; CDR3 DNA: TGTGCCAGCAGTTATTCCCCGGGAACTAGTCTCCATGAGCAGTTCTTC; CDR3 protein: CASSYSPGTSLHEQFF
D gene: .; clone size: .; V gene: TRBV9; J gene: TRBJ1-1; CDR3 DNA: TGTGCCAGCAGCGTTGGCGGTTTCACTGAAGCTTTCTTT; CDR3 protein: CASSVGGFTEAFF
D gene: TRBD2; clone size: .; V gene: TRBV4-2; J gene: TRBJ2-1; CDR3 DNA: TGTGCCAGCAGTACGACTAGCGGGGTATGCAATGAGCAGTTCTTC; CDR3 protein: CASSTTSGVCNEQFF